The 24 T cell receptor beta chains presented below share a single source sample, sequenced in a study of chemoradiotherapy in HPV16-positive cancers. Here immunoSEQ multiplex PCR was the method, and the copy in TCRdb shows in-frame clones only, minus some. The sample comprises about 66,000 clones, roughly 90% of which are singletons, and 4% to 4.5% rests with the top ten. Here the sequenced sample was blood, taken from a patient who underwent chemoradiotherapy. These receptors originate from a human donor with HPV-associated anogenital cancer.

V is TRBV6-6 and J is TRBJ1-5; TRBD1 might be the D (6 bases). The germline gives CDR1 MNHNY, CDR2 SVGAGI (reference sequence). CDR3 size: 13 residues. V was shortened by 5 bases and J by 7 bases, with 12 bases between the two germline ends. The CDR3 bases are TGTGCCAGCAGTCTCCAACAGGGACAGCCCCAGCATTTT. Translated, it gives CASSLQQGQPQHF.

This rearrangement joins TRBV7-9 to TRBJ1-2, with D perhaps TRBD1 (6 bases). The germline V gene encodes CDR1 SEHNR and CDR2 FQNEAQ (reference sequence). This CDR3 is 15 amino acids long. V lost 5 bases to trimming and J lost 7 bases, with 20 bases between them. DNA for the CDR3: TGTGCCAGCAGCCGCCAGGGGCAAATGTTCTTTGGCTACACCTTC. Its translation is CASSRQGQMFFGYTF.

The chain has TRBV5-6 and TRBJ2-1; 9 bases are shared with TRBD1. This CDR3 comprises 15 residues. CDR1 is SGHDT, CDR2 YYEEEE, per germline. V dropped 1 base and J dropped 8; count of bases not matched to a gene: 7. This CDR3 reads CASSLTGTGIDEQFF. As DNA, the CDR3 is TGTGCCAGCAGCTTGACAGGGACAGGGATCGATGAGCAGTTCTTC.

The CDR3 spells CASSLSTGLSEQYF. CDR3 DNA: TGTGCCAGCAGTTTATCGACTGGCCTTTCCGAGCAGTACTTC. The chain links TRBV27 to TRBJ2-7; no firm D call. The germline gives CDR1 MNHEY, CDR2 SMNVEV (reference sequence). This CDR3 has 14 residues. V dropped 0 bases and J dropped 6 bases, with 12 bases sitting between them.

This clone was detected only once. The CDR3 nucleotides read TGTGCCAGCAGCTCGGAGACCCAGTACTTC. This sequence encodes CASSSETQYF. The chain has TRBV11-2 and TRBJ2-5; D remains ambiguous. Trimming shortened V by 4 bases and J by 5 bases, and 2 bases separated the two germline ends. Germline V lookup: CDR1 SGHAT, CDR2 FQNNGV. CDR3 length: 10 amino acids.

This chain joins TRBV6-1 and TRBJ2-7; TRBD1 or TRBD2 may be the D gene (5 bases each). Trimming shortened V by 4 bases and J by 3 bases, and 13 bases separated the two germline ends. The germline gives CDR1 MNHNS, CDR2 SASEGT. CDR3 length: 14 residues. CDR3 amino acids: CASSVSGPRYEQYF. CDR3 sequence (DNA): TGTGCCAGCAGTGTTTCGGGACCGCGCTACGAGCAGTACTTC.

The chain uses TRBV6-5 and TRBJ1-1; 7 bases are shared with TRBD1. This CDR3 has 13 amino acids. After removal of 5 bases from V and 10 bases from J, the junction contained 10 bases not matched to a gene. CDR1 and CDR2 from the germline V gene are MNHEY and SVGAGI. CDR3 sequence reads: CASSHTRTGGAFF. DNA for the CDR3: TGTGCCAGCAGTCATACCAGGACAGGAGGAGCTTTCTTT.

The chain uses TRBV6-5 and TRBJ2-2, with D tentatively TRBD1 or TRBD2 (5 bases each). Trimming left V 7 bases short and J 3 bases short, with 12 bases between. This CDR3 region has 14 residues. Germline V gene lookup returns CDR1 MNHEY and CDR2 SVGAGI. As DNA, the CDR3 is TGTGCCAGCAATGGGGGAAGGGACACCGGGGAGCTGTTTTTT. This codes for CASNGGRDTGELFF.

The CDR3 loop reads CASSLWGAGGSGANVLTF. The CDR3, as DNA: TGTGCCAGCTCCCTATGGGGGGCAGGGGGCTCTGGGGCCAACGTCCTGACTTTC. The chain is built from TRBV18 and TRBJ2-6; TRBD1 is a possible D gene (7 bases). The CDR3 covers 18 residues. Trimming shortened V by 6 bases and J by 0 bases, and 18 bases separated the two germline ends. The V gene's germline CDR1 is KGHSH and CDR2 LQKENI.

This chain links TRBV29-1 with TRBJ2-7; 8 nucleotides match TRBD1. The germline CDR1 and CDR2 sequences are SQVTM and ANQGSEA. The CDR3 totals 12 residues. J lost 3 bases, V lost 7 bases, and 5 bases had no gene match. The DNA of the CDR3 is TGCAGCGCCGGGACAGGCGGCTACGAGCAGTACTTC. Residues: CSAGTGGYEQYF.

The chain links TRBV5-1 to TRBJ1-4; 7 positions match TRBD1. The CDR3 has 17 residues. The germline gives CDR1 SGHRS, CDR2 YFSETQ. Losses at the gene ends were 0 bases for V and 8 bases for J; bases not matched to a gene: 13. This chain's CDR3 is CASSLDFGRGLKEKLFF. In DNA form, the CDR3 reads TGCGCCAGCAGCTTGGACTTTGGGAGGGGGCTTAAGGAAAAACTGTTTTTT.

The V and J genes are TRBV15 and TRBJ2-7; D perhaps matches TRBD1 (5 bases). This CDR3 contains 18 residues. Germline V gene lookup returns CDR1 LNHNV and CDR2 YYDKDF (reference sequence). V lost 3 bases and J lost 2, with 23 bases in between. CDR3 DNA sequence: TGTGCCACCAGCAGGGCACCGGGTTTACAGGACAAGACCTACGAGCAGTACTTC. It yields the protein CATSRAPGLQDKTYEQYF.

Notes on this clone: A single base separates this from a much larger clone, so it may be a read error. This chain connects TRBV6-4 to TRBJ1-1; no definite D call. Trimming removed 6 bases at V and 1 base at J, with 9 bases between. The CDR3 is 13 amino acids. Germline V gene sequence: CDR1 MRHNA, CDR2 SNTAGT. As DNA, the CDR3 is TGTGCCAGCAGAGACACCTCGAACACTGAAGCTTTCTTT. It translates to CASRDTSNTEAFF.

V gene TRBV28 combines with J gene TRBJ1-2; the match to TRBD1 covers 9 bases. Germline V CDR1 and CDR2: MDHEN, SYDVKM. J was trimmed by 2 bases and V by 6 bases; bases with no gene match: 10. CDR3 length: 16 residues. CDR3 coding DNA: TGTGCCAGCAGCCTGATTATTGGGACAGGGAACTATGGCTACACCTTC. Translated: CASSLIIGTGNYGYTF.

The chain joins TRBV10-3 to TRBJ1-5, with unresolved D. The CDR3 length is 12 residues. V was trimmed by 7 bases and J by 2 bases, leaving 6 bases between them. Germline V gene lookup returns CDR1 ENHRY and CDR2 SYGVKD. CDR3 in DNA: TGTGCCATCAACTCCCGCAATCAGCCCCAGCATTTT. Translation: CAINSRNQPQHF.

The chain uses TRBV30 and TRBJ1-6; D perhaps matches TRBD1 (5 bases). The V and J ends lost 2 bases and 11 bases respectively, with 13 bases between them. The germline V gene has CDR1 GTSNPN and CDR2 SVGIG (reference sequence). The CDR3 extends over 13 amino acids. DNA of the CDR3: TGTGCCTGGAGTCCAGCAGGGAATCCACCCCTCCACTTT. This sequence encodes CAWSPAGNPPLHF. Filled out from reference TRBV30 and TRBJ1-6, the complete variable domain reads SQTIHQWPATLVQPVGSPLSLECTVEGTSNPNLYWYRQAAGRGLQLLFYSVGIGQISSEVPQNLSASRPQDRQFILSSKKLLLSDSGFYLCAWSPAGNPPLHFGNGTRLTVT.

The chain uses TRBV9 and TRBJ2-1, with 13 bases that match TRBD2. The germline V gene has CDR1 SGDLS and CDR2 YYNGEE. The trim removed 4 bases at V and 0 bases at J, leaving 10 bases unmatched. This CDR3 is 19 amino acids long. This chain's CDR3 is CASSTRTSGGSPSYNEQFF. The CDR3, as DNA: TGTGCCAGCAGCACTCGGACTAGCGGGGGCTCCCCCTCCTACAATGAGCAGTTCTTC.

The rearrangement links TRBV7-9 to TRBJ2-5; D not certain. The CDR3 extends over 13 amino acids. The germline gives CDR1 SEHNR, CDR2 FQNEAQ (reference sequence). Trimming took 10 bases from V and 5 from J, leaving 17 bases between them. CDR3 protein: CATQTWERETQYF. The DNA of the CDR3 is TGTGCCACACAGACGTGGGAAAGGGAGACCCAGTACTTC.

In this sample, this clone turned up a few times. This sequence joins TRBV19 and TRBJ2-7, with a weak D call TRBD2 (6 bases). The CDR3 has 13 amino acids. CDR1 is LNHDA and CDR2 is SQIVND in the germline V gene (reference sequence). V lost 3 bases and J lost 6, with 12 bases in between. The CDR3 protein is CASSMGLSSEQYF. In DNA, the CDR3 is TGTGCCAGTAGTATGGGACTGTCTTCCGAGCAGTACTTC.

V and J are TRBV6-5 and TRBJ2-1; possibly TRBD2 for D (5 bases). The germline CDR1 and CDR2 sequences are MNHEY and SVGAGI. The CDR3 runs 14 residues. V was trimmed by 4 bases and J by 7 bases, leaving 14 bases between them. The CDR3, as DNA: TGTGCCAGCAGTTTCGGACTTGAGAGGAATGAGCAGTTCTTC. It yields the protein CASSFGLERNEQFF.

The chain links TRBV15 to TRBJ2-3; D gene unclear. In germline, CDR1 is LNHNV, CDR2 YYDKDF (reference sequence). There are 17 residues in the CDR3. V was shortened by 0 bases and J by 2 bases, with 15 bases between the two germline ends. In nucleotides, the CDR3 is TGTGCCACCAGCAGAGATTGGGCGGAGACCTCCACAGATACGCAGTATTTT. This sequence encodes CATSRDWAETSTDTQYF.

The V call is TRBV30, the J call TRBJ2-7; D not resolved. From germline, CDR1 is GTSNPN and CDR2 SVGIG (reference sequence). CDR3 length: 15 residues. Trimming stripped 3 bases from V and 0 bases from J, with 15 bases between. This chain's CDR3 is CAWSPAPTPSYEQYF. CDR3 sequence (DNA): TGTGCCTGGAGCCCTGCTCCTACCCCCTCCTACGAGCAGTACTTC.

This clone has just one count. The chain uses TRBV6-5 and TRBJ2-7, with 9 bases fitting TRBD2. Germline CDR1 MNHEY, CDR2 SVGAGI. V lost 6 bases and J lost 2; bases outside the gene matches: 5. This CDR3 region has 14 residues. CDR3 sequence: CASRAGGPPYEQYF. The CDR3 nucleotides read TGTGCCAGCAGGGCGGGAGGGCCCCCCTACGAGCAGTACTTC.

The V and J genes are TRBV7-8 and TRBJ2-1; 9 nucleotides agree with TRBD2. Germline assignment: CDR1 SGHVS and CDR2 FQNEAQ. V dropped 1 base and J dropped 8; count of bases not matched to a gene: 6. The length of the CDR3 is 15 residues. This CDR3 is CASSLVAGGQHEQFF. CDR3 in DNA: TGTGCCAGCAGCTTAGTGGCGGGGGGGCAGCATGAGCAGTTCTTC.